This TCR beta chain was documented in a study of blood T cell repertoires in COVID-19. As for the study in general: Material from acute and convalescent COVID-19 was sourced from the United States, Italy and Spain. T cells, B-cell-depleted T cells, or PBMCs supplied cDNA or gDNA.

Deletions cut 4 bases from V and 4 bases from J, with 13 bases between. The germline CDR1 and CDR2 sequences are WNHNN and SYGVQD (reference sequence). The CDR3 is 14 amino acids. Authors' data handling: Estimated nucleated cell counts came from reference gene primer amplification. Using immunoSEQ multiplex PCR, the repertoire was profiled, and TCRdb retains in-frame clones only, with some absent. Clone size and the V and J calls come from that table; the DNA yielded D and trimming. The table includes roughly 250,000 clones, approximately 90% detected once. The rearrangement links TRBV10-1 to TRBJ1-1; possibly TRBD1 for D (6 bases). Material: peripheral blood. This TCR was recovered from a woman aged 40 to 55 who had recovered from COVID-19. DNA of the CDR3: TGCGCCAGCAGTGGGATCGGCAGGGGCACTGAAGCTTTCTTT. It yields the protein CASSGIGRGTEAFF.